Listed here are 4 T cell receptor beta chains from one sample, sequenced in a study of blood T cell repertoires in COVID-19. TCRdb's copy holds only in-frame clones and misses some; the assay was immunoSEQ multiplex PCR. The sample carries about 60,000 clones, approximately 80% recorded once. Sequencing was done on a sample of peripheral blood. These TCRs come from a man aged 50-59 years with COVID-19, enrolled during active disease.

The gene calls are TRBV30 and TRBJ1-1; no definite D call. CDR1 is GTSNPN, CDR2 SVGIG, per germline (reference sequence). The CDR3 is 13 amino acids. With 0 bases removed from V and 6 bases from J, the gap between germline ends came to 11 bases. CDR3 coding DNA: TGTGCCTGGAGTGTACTAGGGAGGTCTGAAGCTTTCTTT. Protein sequence: CAWSVLGRSEAFF.

This clone came up many times. This chain uses TRBV7-6 with TRBJ2-7, with D tentatively TRBD1 (5 bases). The CDR3 consists of 12 residues. Germline assignment: CDR1 SGHVS and CDR2 FNYEAQ. V was cut by 6 bases and J by 7 bases, with 13 bases left in between. CDR3 sequence reads: CASSLLGQEQYF. CDR3 nucleotide sequence: TGTGCCAGCAGTCTCTTGGGGCAGGAGCAGTACTTC.

This chain links TRBV3-1 (or the pseudogene TRBV3-2) with TRBJ1-5; D might be TRBD1 (5 bases). The CDR3 runs to 14 residues. Looked up from germline, CDR1 is LGHDT and CDR2 is YNNKEL (reference sequence). V was cut by 5 bases and J by 0 bases, with 8 bases left in between. CDR3 sequence (DNA): TGTGCCAGCAGCTCAGGGCTTAGCAATCAGCCCCAGCATTTT. Protein sequence: CASSSGLSNQPQHF.

The rearrangement links TRBV6-5 to TRBJ1-1; D not certain. Germline V gene data show CDR1 as MNHEY and CDR2 as SVGAGI. Trimming stripped 6 bases from V and 5 bases from J, with 10 bases between. CDR3 length: 12 amino acids. CDR3 sequence: CASSLTGTEAFF. CDR3 coding DNA: TGTGCCAGCAGCCTGACGGGGACTGAAGCTTTCTTT.